One and the same sample provided the 7 T cell receptor beta chains below, sequenced in a study of blood T cells in healthy people across ages. The use of a sample-barcoded 5' primer and a J-beta primer mix characterized a second PCR of roughly 7 to 11 cycles. In TCRdb, the 5' RACE reads were re-called with MiXCR into one record per CDR3 protein. The profile covers 1.5 million to 2 million distinct CDR3 sequences, with 30% to 40% appearing a single time and around 10% taken by the ten largest. Sequencing was done on a sample of blood. The receptors were gathered from a woman in her 30s in good health.

The table lists this clonotype with a few counts. The chain uses TRBV5-1 and TRBJ2-5; 9 bases fit TRBD2. The CDR3 totals 15 residues. Trimming removed 3 bases from V and 5 bases from J; junction bases left unmatched: 8. Germline V CDR1 and CDR2: SGHRS, YFSETQ. CDR3 region: CASSYLAGGLETQYF. In DNA form, the CDR3 reads TGCGCCAGCAGCTACCTTGCGGGGGGGCTCGAGACCCAGTACTTC.

This clonotype was found a few times. This sequence joins TRBV4-2 and TRBJ2-3, with TRBD2 as a possible D gene (5 bases). Germline V gives CDR1 LGHNA, CDR2 YNFKEQ. V was pared by 3 bases and J by 1 base, with 17 bases between. CDR3 length equals 17 residues. Here the CDR3 DNA reads TGTGCCAGCAGCCAGCTCCCGGGGAGTGGGGGCACAGATACGCAGTATTTT. This codes for CASSQLPGSGGTDTQYF.

This chain uses TRBV30 with TRBJ2-7, with D unclear. V lost 1 base to trimming and J lost 7 bases, with 5 bases between them. The CDR3 contains 10 residues. The germline V gene encodes CDR1 GTSNPN and CDR2 SVGIG (reference sequence). CDR3 bases: TGTGCCTGGAGTGCTCCGGAGCAGTACTTC. It translates to CAWSAPEQYF.

The chain carries TRBV10-3 and TRBJ2-3; D gene unclear. There are 11 residues in the CDR3. V dropped 9 bases and J dropped 4 bases, with 8 bases sitting between them. Germline V gene sequence: CDR1 ENHRY, CDR2 SYGVKD. The CDR3 bases are TGTGCCATGGGTTCTGCAGATACGCAGTATTTT. Translated, it gives CAMGSADTQYF.

The rearrangement uses TRBV20-1 and TRBJ2-3; a weak D match, TRBD2 (6 bases). The CDR3 is 17 amino acids. Per the germline V gene, CDR1 is DFQATT and CDR2 is SNEGSKA (reference sequence). Here the CDR3 DNA reads TGCACCCCGGGGTTGGGTGGAGGGGACCCTAGCACAGATACGCAGTATTTT. It translates to CTPGLGGGDPSTDTQYF.

This clonotype showed up just once. This chain uses TRBV20-1 with TRBJ2-1; 10 positions match TRBD2. This CDR3 has 14 amino acids. V was pared by 1 base and J by 8 bases, with 5 bases of the junction left unmatched. Germline-derived CDR1 and CDR2 are DFQATT and SNEGSKA (reference sequence). CDR3 sequence: CSARGEAGGHEQFF. CDR3 DNA sequence: TGCAGTGCTAGAGGAGAAGCGGGGGGGCATGAGCAGTTCTTC.

This clonotype was detected only a few times. The chain has TRBV5-6 and TRBJ2-6; D is possibly TRBD1 (6 bases). Germline V gives CDR1 SGHDT, CDR2 YYEEEE. V lost 6 bases and J 2 bases, leaving 12 bases between the germline ends. This CDR3 is built from 15 residues. The CDR3 here is CASTYGGTGANVLTF. The CDR3 DNA reads as TGTGCCAGCACCTATGGGGGCACTGGGGCCAACGTCCTGACTTTC.